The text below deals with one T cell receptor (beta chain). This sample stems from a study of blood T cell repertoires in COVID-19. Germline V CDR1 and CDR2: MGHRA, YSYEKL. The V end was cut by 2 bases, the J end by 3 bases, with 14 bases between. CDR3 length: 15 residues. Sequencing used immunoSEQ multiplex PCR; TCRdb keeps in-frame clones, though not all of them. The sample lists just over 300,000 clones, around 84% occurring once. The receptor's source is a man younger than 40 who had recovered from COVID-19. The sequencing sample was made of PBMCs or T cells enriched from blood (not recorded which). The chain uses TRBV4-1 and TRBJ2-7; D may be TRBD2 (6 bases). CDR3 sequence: CASSQPGVTVYEQYF. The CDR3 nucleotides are TGCGCCAGCAGCCAACCGGGAGTCACGGTCTACGAGCAGTACTTC.